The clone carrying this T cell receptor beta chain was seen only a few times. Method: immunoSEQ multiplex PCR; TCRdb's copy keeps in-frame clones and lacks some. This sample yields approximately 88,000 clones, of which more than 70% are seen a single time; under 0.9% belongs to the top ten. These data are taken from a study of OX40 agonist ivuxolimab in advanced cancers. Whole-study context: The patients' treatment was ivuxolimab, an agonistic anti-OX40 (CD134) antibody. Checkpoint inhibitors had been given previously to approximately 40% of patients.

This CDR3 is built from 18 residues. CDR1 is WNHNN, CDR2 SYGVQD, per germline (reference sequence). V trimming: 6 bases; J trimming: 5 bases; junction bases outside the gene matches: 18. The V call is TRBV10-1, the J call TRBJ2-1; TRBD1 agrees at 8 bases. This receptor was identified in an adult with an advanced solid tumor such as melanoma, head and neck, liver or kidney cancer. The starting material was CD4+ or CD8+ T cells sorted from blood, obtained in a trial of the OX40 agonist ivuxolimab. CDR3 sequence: CASSLNMNRGACNNEQFF. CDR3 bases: TGCGCCAGCAGCCTAAATATGAACAGGGGGGCGTGTAACAATGAGCAGTTCTTC.